What follows are 17 T cell receptor beta chains derived from one specimen sequenced in a study of blood T cell repertoires in COVID-19. The protocol was immunoSEQ multiplex PCR, while the TCRdb copy is restricted to in-frame clones and leaves out a portion. The data contain over 50,000 clones, 70% to 90% of them singletons. Input material: peripheral blood. The receptors here all came from a human donor in a cohort sampled during active COVID-19.

The table lists this clone with a few counts. The gene calls are TRBV7-2 and TRBJ2-7; TRBD2 matches at 12 bases. The CDR3 contains 15 residues. Germline V lookup: CDR1 SGHTA, CDR2 FQGNSA. The V and J ends lost 7 bases and 5 bases, in that order; junction bases with no gene match: 9. In nucleotides, the CDR3 is TGTGCCAGCACCGACCGAAGGACTAGCGGGGACGAGCAGTACTTC. Protein: CASTDRRTSGDEQYF.

The chain uses TRBV19 and TRBJ2-7; 10 bases fit TRBD1. V shed 7 bases, J shed 4 bases, and the junction held 7 bases outside the gene matches. This CDR3 has 14 amino acids. Germline V gene data show CDR1 as LNHDA and CDR2 as SQIVND (reference sequence). CDR3 nucleotides: TGTGCCAGTAAGGGGACAGGGGCCCCATACGAGCAGTACTTC. It is translated as CASKGTGAPYEQYF.

The chain couples TRBV11-2 to TRBJ1-4, with D possibly TRBD1 on 5 matching bases. The germline V and J ends were trimmed by 5 bases and 12 bases, with 10 bases remaining between them. This CDR3 has 11 residues. The germline V gene has CDR1 SGHAT and CDR2 FQNNGV. CDR3 in amino acids: CASSQSGELFF. The CDR3 DNA reads TGTGCCAGCAGCCAATCGGGGGAACTGTTTTTT.

This clone was detected only once. The chain couples TRBV11-2 to TRBJ2-5; D gene ambiguous. V was cut by 2 bases and J by 1 base, with 5 bases left in between. The germline V gene encodes CDR1 SGHAT and CDR2 FQNNGV. The CDR3 covers 13 residues. CDR3 sequence: CASSLNSQETQYF. CDR3 nucleotide sequence: TGTGCCAGCAGCTTAAACTCCCAAGAGACCCAGTACTTC.

This clone was seen only once. The chain carries TRBV7-9 and TRBJ2-3, with 11 bases aligning to TRBD1. With V trimmed by 4 bases and J by 4 bases, 4 bases remained unmatched. Germline CDR1 SEHNR, CDR2 FQNEAQ (reference sequence). This CDR3 comprises 15 residues. The CDR3 region has the DNA TGTGCCAGCAGCTCACCGGGACAGGGGGCAGATACGCAGTATTTT. Translated: CASSSPGQGADTQYF.

J is TRBJ2-7 and V is TRBV11-2, with a weak D call TRBD1 (5 bases). Deletions cut 4 bases from V and 6 bases from J, with 16 bases between. The length of the CDR3 is 14 residues. Germline V CDR1 and CDR2: SGHAT, FQNNGV. This CDR3 is CASSSNQGSGEQYF. In DNA, the CDR3 is TGTGCCAGCAGCTCCAATCAGGGATCGGGCGAGCAGTACTTC.

The chain has TRBV6-1 and TRBJ2-7; maybe TRBD2 (6 bases). Germline V gives CDR1 MNHNS, CDR2 SASEGT. This CDR3 comprises 15 residues. V was shortened by 10 bases and J by 6 bases, with 25 bases between the two germline ends. CDR3 in amino acids: CATREGAGGGSEQYF. CDR3 bases: TGTGCCACCCGTGAAGGAGCCGGGGGAGGTAGCGAGCAGTACTTC.

The rearrangement links TRBV18 to TRBJ2-2; D remains unclear. The V end lost 1 base, the J end lost 3 bases, and 9 bases lay between the germline ends. Germline V gene data show CDR1 as KGHSH and CDR2 as LQKENI. CDR3 length equals 15 residues. CDR3 loop: CASSPRKLDTGELFF. CDR3 bases: TGTGCCAGCTCACCACGTAAACTGGACACCGGGGAGCTGTTTTTT.

The chain couples TRBV11-2 to TRBJ2-7, with a possible D match to TRBD1 (5 bases). Germline V gives CDR1 SGHAT, CDR2 FQNNGV. This CDR3 comprises 14 residues. V was cut by 1 base and J by 1 base, with 8 bases left in between. The CDR3 is CASSLGGRSYEQYF. The CDR3 DNA follows: TGTGCCAGCAGCTTAGGGGGCAGGTCCTACGAGCAGTACTTC.

The chain recombines TRBV28 with TRBJ2-7, with 8 bases that match TRBD1. With V trimmed by 6 bases and J by 0 bases, 7 bases remained unmatched. The CDR3 runs 15 residues. Germline CDR1 is MDHEN and CDR2 is SYDVKM. In DNA form, the CDR3 reads TGTGCCAGCAGGGGGACAGGTCGAGGCTCCTACGAGCAGTACTTC. Translation: CASRGTGRGSYEQYF.

The rearrangement joins TRBV30 to TRBJ1-1; 9 bases line up with TRBD1. This CDR3 spans 14 amino acids. Germline CDR1 is GTSNPN and CDR2 is SVGIG (reference sequence). V gave up 5 bases and J gave up 5 bases; unmatched junction bases: 9. The CDR3, as DNA: TGTGCCTGGGGGGCACCTGACAGGGGGACTGAAGCTTTCTTT. Its translation: CAWGAPDRGTEAFF.

This chain uses TRBV5-1 with TRBJ1-2, with 7 bases identical to TRBD1. The CDR3 is made up of 15 amino acids. Germline V CDR1 and CDR2: SGHRS, YFSETQ. Trimming removed 4 bases from V and 7 bases from J; junction bases left unmatched: 13. CDR3 DNA sequence: TGCGCCAGCAGCATTGGACAGGCCCTTCTTGGTGGCTACACCTTC. Encoded protein: CASSIGQALLGGYTF.

This clone has just a few counts. The chain employs TRBV6-5 and TRBJ2-1; D might be TRBD1 (5 bases). V was trimmed by 2 bases and J by 11 bases, leaving 22 bases between them. The germline CDR1 and CDR2 sequences are MNHEY and SVGAGI. CDR3 length equals 16 residues. The CDR3 nucleotides read TGTGCCAGCAGTTACGTTACCGGCATACAGGCTCCCCAGCAGTTCTTC. Residues: CASSYVTGIQAPQQFF.

This chain joins TRBV2 and TRBJ1-2; 7 bases line up with TRBD1. The germline V gene encodes CDR1 SNHLY and CDR2 FYNNEI. The CDR3 has 14 amino acids. Germline trimming cut 9 bases from V and 2 bases from J; bases unmatched to any gene: 9. CDR3: CASIPAGGNYGYTF. The CDR3 DNA reads TGTGCCAGTATTCCGGCAGGGGGGAACTATGGCTACACCTTC.

This clone has a single count. The genes are TRBV5-1 and TRBJ1-6; D uncertain. This CDR3 comprises 14 residues. The germline V and J ends were trimmed by 2 bases and 10 bases, with 13 bases remaining between them. Germline CDR1 SGHRS, CDR2 YFSETQ. The CDR3 DNA sequence: TGCGCCAGCAGCTTCGGGAATATCGGCTCACCCCTCCACTTT. Translated, it gives CASSFGNIGSPLHF.

V usage is TRBV3-1 (or the pseudogene TRBV3-2) and J usage is TRBJ1-1; no clear D gene. V lost 0 bases and J 0 bases, leaving 5 bases between the germline ends. CDR1 and CDR2 (germline): LGHDT, YNNKEL (reference sequence). The CDR3 spans 14 residues. The CDR3 DNA sequence: TGTGCCAGCAGCCAAGACAGGATGAACACTGAAGCTTTCTTT. As protein: CASSQDRMNTEAFF.

Judged by abundance, this clone is medium-sized (0.01 to 0.1%). The chain has TRBV5-6 and TRBJ2-7, with D uncertain. From germline, CDR1 is SGHDT and CDR2 YYEEEE. CDR3 length: 12 amino acids. V gave up 4 bases and J gave up 4 bases, with 9 bases separating them. CDR3 sequence reads: CASSMGSYEQYF. CDR3 in DNA: TGTGCCAGCAGCATGGGCAGTTACGAGCAGTACTTC.